A selection of T cell receptor beta chains follows, all from one sample in a study of shared clonotypes between healthy human individuals. TCRdb keeps only in-frame clones here, not all; method: immunoSEQ multiplex PCR. The sample holds around 1,900,000 clones, over 85% seen once. Sequenced sample: naive CD8+ T cells from PBMCs. The receptor source for this set is a man younger than 35 in good health. Some clones in this sample may be carry-over from other donors' samples. Both conserved end residues are trimmed from each CDR3. The order of the fields is V gene, CDR3 length, J gene, clone size, CDR3 protein. Clone size is not always given. Where it is, it says once, few, many or a class for expanded clones.

TRBV29-1	11	TRBJ1-6	NA	SVTTGNNSPLH
TRBV28	15	TRBJ2-2	NA	ASSLPMWQESTGELF
TRBV7-3	13	TRBJ2-1	NA	ASSSPGQLYNEQF
TRBV19	10	TRBJ1-5	NA	ASSSTVKPQH
TRBV10-3	13	TRBJ1-4	NA	AISDTGTGYEKLF
TRBV2	11	TRBJ1-1	NA	ASSPWVNTEAF
TRBV5-5	13	TRBJ2-7	NA	ASSLGDKRGYEQY
TRBV7-2	13	TRBJ2-7	NA	ASSMSRDRGYEQY
TRBV28	11	TRBJ2-7	NA	ASRLGGSYEQY
TRBV4-3	13	TRBJ2-7	NA	ASSQLLADSREQY
TRBV5-4	11	TRBJ1-2	NA	ASSLDRNYGYT
TRBV28	14	TRBJ2-7	NA	ASSSGTSGMNYEQY
TRBV11-2	13	TRBJ2-3	NA	ASSWPGGSTDTQY
TRBV29-1	12	TRBJ2-1	NA	SVVGQPKYNEQF
TRBV7-9	12	TRBJ2-1	NA	ASSFLARNNEQF
TRBV9	15	TRBJ1-2	NA	ASSGLEEGAGGNGYT
TRBV6-5	12	TRBJ2-7	NA	ASSSPGALEEQY
TRBV7-2	10	TRBJ2-7	NA	ASSLYRDEQY
TRBV4-2	12	TRBJ2-3	NA	ASSQRTLPDTQY
TRBV4-1	13	TRBJ1-5	NA	ASSQGTGRGQPQH
TRBV7-3	12	TRBJ2-6	NA	ASRPRSGANVLT
TRBV14	13	TRBJ2-5	NA	ASSHLPTKTETQY
TRBV27	13	TRBJ2-7	NA	ASGHLGTGEDEQY
TRBV28	12	TRBJ2-7	NA	ASSLTSGSYEQY
TRBV9	13	TRBJ2-5	NA	ASSGYGTSGETQY
TRBV27	13	TRBJ2-2	NA	ASSWREANTGELF
TRBV7-8	13	TRBJ2-7	NA	ASSSPQRPSYEQY
TRBV6-5	12	TRBJ1-1	NA	ASSGKGGGTEAF
TRBV14	14	TRBJ2-1	NA	ASSQVTGRTYNEQF
TRBV10-3	12	TRBJ1-2	once	AISGAPGGYGYT
TRBV6-6	12	TRBJ1-2	NA	ASSYYRLFEGYT
TRBV27	12	TRBJ1-1	NA	ASSSRTSYTEAF
TRBV6-6	10	TRBJ2-7	NA	AAWDRDYEQY
TRBV19	13	TRBJ2-5	NA	ASTLTSGRIETQY
TRBV11-2	13	TRBJ2-7	once	ASSLARGTYYEQY
TRBV7-8	12	TRBJ1-5	once	ASSRDRTAQPQH
TRBV5-1	12	TRBJ2-1	NA	ASFSDRGGNEQF
TRBV19	14	TRBJ2-6	NA	ASSIDPGTGANVLT
TRBV9	12	TRBJ1-1	NA	ASSVAEGRTEAF
TRBV6-5	14	TRBJ2-3	NA	ASSSFGTEDPDTQY
TRBV21-1	13	TRBJ1-2	NA	ASPENREGNYGYT
TRBV28	14	TRBJ2-2	NA	ASSPQTGLKSGELF